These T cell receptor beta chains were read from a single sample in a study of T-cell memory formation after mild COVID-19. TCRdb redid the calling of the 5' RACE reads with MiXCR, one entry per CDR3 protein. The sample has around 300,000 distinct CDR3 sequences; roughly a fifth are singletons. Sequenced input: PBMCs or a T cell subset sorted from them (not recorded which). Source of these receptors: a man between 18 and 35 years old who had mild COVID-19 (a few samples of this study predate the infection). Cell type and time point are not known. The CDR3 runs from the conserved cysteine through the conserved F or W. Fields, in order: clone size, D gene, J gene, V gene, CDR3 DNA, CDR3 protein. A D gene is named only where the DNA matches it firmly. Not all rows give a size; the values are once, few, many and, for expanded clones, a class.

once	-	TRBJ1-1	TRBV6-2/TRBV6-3	TGTGCCAGCAGTTACGGGGCGTACGGGGACACTGAAGCTTTCTTT	CASSYGAYGDTEAFF
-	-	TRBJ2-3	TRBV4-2	TGTGCCAGCAGCCTCGAAAGCGCGGGGTACACAGATACGCAGTATTTT	CASSLESAGYTDTQYF
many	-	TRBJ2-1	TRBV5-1	TGCGCCAGCAGCTTGGCGGCTTCCTCCTACAATGAGCAGTTCTTC	CASSLAASSYNEQFF
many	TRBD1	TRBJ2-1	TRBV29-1	TGCAGCGTTGATGAGGGGGCGGATGAGCAGTTCTTC	CSVDEGADEQFF
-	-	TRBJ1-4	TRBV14	TGTGCCAGCAGCCGACTAGGGCAGTATAATGAAAAACTGTTTTTT	CASSRLGQYNEKLFF
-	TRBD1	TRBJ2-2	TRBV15	TGTGCCACCAGCAGAGATCTCTGGGACAGGGGGACCGGGGAGCTGTTTTTT	CATSRDLWDRGTGELFF
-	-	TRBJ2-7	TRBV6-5	TGTGCCAGCAGTTACTCAACGGCAGGAGCGAACGAGCAGTACTTC	CASSYSTAGANEQYF
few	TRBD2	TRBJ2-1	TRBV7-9	TGTGCCAGCAGCTTGCGACTAGCTAACAATGAGCAGTTCTTC	CASSLRLANNEQFF
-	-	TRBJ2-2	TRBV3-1	TGTGCCAGCAGCCAATCAGGGACCCACACCGGGGAGCTGTTTTTT	CASSQSGTHTGELFF
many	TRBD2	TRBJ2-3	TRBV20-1	TGCAGTGCTAGTGATAGCGGGGGGGCAGATACGCAGTATTTT	CSASDSGGADTQYF
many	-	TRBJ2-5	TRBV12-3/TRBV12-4	TGTGCCAGCAGCCCGTCAGGGACTTTCGGGACCCAGTACTTC	CASSPSGTFGTQYF
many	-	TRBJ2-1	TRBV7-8	TGTGCCAGCAGCTTAGCCAGGGGGGATGAGCAGTTCTTC	CASSLARGDEQFF
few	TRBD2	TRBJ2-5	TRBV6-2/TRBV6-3	TGTGCCAGCAGTCGCTCGACTTTACTAGCGAGAGGCTCCTTCCAAGAGACCCAGTACTTC	CASSRSTLLARGSFQETQYF
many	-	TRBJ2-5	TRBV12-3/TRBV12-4	TGTGCCAGCAGCTCGGGTGACGGGCTCCCTGAGACCCAGTACTTC	CASSSGDGLPETQYF
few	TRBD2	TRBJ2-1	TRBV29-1	TGCAGCGCGCGGGGGGGCGATGAGCAGTTCTTC	CSARGGDEQFF
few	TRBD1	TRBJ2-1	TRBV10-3	TGTGCCACTACGGGACAGTACAATGAGCAGTTCTTC	CATTGQYNEQFF
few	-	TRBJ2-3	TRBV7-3	TGTGCCAGCAGCTTAAGCACCACAGATACGCAGTATTTT	CASSLSTTDTQYF
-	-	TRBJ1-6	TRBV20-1	TGCAGTGCTAGAGATTTTCTATGGATCGCGGAACAGAAAAATTCACCCCTCCACTTT	CSARDFLWIAEQKNSPLHF
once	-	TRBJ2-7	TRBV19	TGTGCCAGTCGTAACCCCCTTTGGAACGAGCAGTACTTC	CASRNPLWNEQYF
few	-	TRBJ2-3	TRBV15	TGTGCCACCAGCATTGGGGAGGTGAGCACAGATACGCAGTATTTT	CATSIGEVSTDTQYF